This is a list of T cell receptor beta chains from one sample in a study of cytomegalovirus exposure and HLA in healthy donors. Some clones are missing from TCRdb's copy, which holds only in-frame ones; the method was immunoSEQ multiplex PCR. The data contain about 130,000 clones, roughly 82% of them seen just once; the ten biggest clones take up 4% to 5%. Material for sequencing was PBMCs. The receptors originated from a male donor in good health and CMV-seropositive. Both conserved end residues are part of each CDR3. D genes are given only for firm matches. Some rows mark clone size as missing; the rest say once, few, many or name a class of expanded clone.

TRBJ2-1	-	-	TRBV7-9	CSSSLSHEQFF	TGTTCCAGCAGTCTAAGCCATGAGCAGTTCTTC
TRBJ2-1	-	TRBD2	TRBV5-4	CASSFTSGQNNEQFF	TGTGCCAGCAGTTTTACTAGCGGGCAAAACAATGAGCAGTTCTTC
TRBJ2-2	few	-	TRBV28	CAIRAGLPNTGELFF	TGTGCCATCAGGGCGGGACTCCCGAACACCGGGGAGCTGTTTTTT
TRBJ2-1	-	-	TRBV11-2	CASSLGGTSPRKFF	TGTGCCAGCAGCTTGGGCGGGACCTCCCCACGGAAGTTCTTC
TRBJ1-4	-	-	TRBV25-1	CASSEGARLFF	TGTGCCAGCAGTGAGGGGGCTCGTCTGTTTTTT
TRBJ2-7	-	-	TRBV27	CASRSDRYEQYF	TGTGCCAGCAGATCTGACAGGTACGAGCAGTACTTC
TRBJ1-2	-	TRBD1	TRBV5-6	CASSPKDRVYGYTF	TGTGCCAGCAGCCCTAAGGACAGGGTGTATGGCTACACCTTC
TRBJ2-5	-	TRBD2	TRBV5-4	CASSPGWTSGGGQETQYF	TGTGCCAGCAGCCCGGGGTGGACTAGCGGGGGTGGTCAAGAGACCCAGTACTTC
TRBJ1-2	once	-	TRBV19	CASSHALGPGKLYGYTF	TGTGCCAGTAGTCATGCCCTCGGGCCAGGGAAATTATATGGCTACACCTTC
TRBJ1-1	-	-	TRBV7-2	CASSPQDLRGMNTEAFF	TGTGCCAGCAGCCCTCAGGACCTAAGGGGGATGAACACTGAAGCTTTCTTT
TRBJ1-2	-	TRBD1	TRBV13	CASSPRTGEGLYGYTF	TGTGCCAGCAGCCCAAGGACAGGGGAAGGCCTATACGGCTACACCTTC
TRBJ2-7	-	-	TRBV25-1	CASRRESSYEQYF	TGTGCCAGCAGGAGGGAGAGCTCCTACGAGCAGTACTTC
TRBJ1-3	-	-	TRBV6-5	CASSYDSLSGNTIYF	TGTGCCAGCAGTTACGACAGCCTCTCTGGAAACACCATATATTTT
TRBJ1-2	-	TRBD1	TRBV2	CASSEEGQGYGYTF	TGTGCCAGCAGTGAGGAAGGACAGGGCTATGGCTACACCTTC
TRBJ2-1	-	TRBD2	TRBV6-1	CASSEPGTSLRHNEQFF	TGTGCCAGCAGTGAACCGGGGACTAGTTTGAGGCACAATGAGCAGTTCTTC
TRBJ2-2	-	TRBD2	TRBV10-3	CAISAPSGGANTGELFF	TGTGCCATCAGTGCCCCTAGCGGGGGGGCGAACACCGGGGAGCTGTTTTTT
TRBJ2-5	-	TRBD2	TRBV9	CASSPTAGGPETQYF	TGTGCCAGCAGCCCCACAGCGGGAGGGCCGGAGACCCAGTACTTC
TRBJ2-2	once	TRBD2	TRBV29-1	CSVGGTSGSGGPGELFF	TGCAGCGTTGGGGGGACTAGCGGGAGTGGAGGCCCCGGGGAGCTGTTTTTT
TRBJ1-1	-	TRBD1	TRBV2	CASSSPQGSNTEAFF	TGTGCCAGCAGTAGCCCACAGGGGTCGAACACTGAAGCTTTCTTT
TRBJ2-5	-	TRBD1	TRBV10-3	CAISTGVSETQYF	TGTGCCATCAGCACAGGGGTGTCGGAGACCCAGTACTTC
TRBJ2-1	few	TRBD2	TRBV2	CASSELAGRPGEQFF	TGTGCCAGCAGCGAACTAGCGGGACGACCGGGTGAGCAGTTCTTC
TRBJ2-3	-	TRBD1	TRBV6-1	CASSGRTGTPQYF	TGTGCCAGCAGTGGCCGGACAGGCACGCCGCAGTATTTT
TRBJ1-6	-	-	TRBV9	CASSVTGSVNSPLHF	TGTGCCAGCAGCGTAACAGGGTCGGTGAATTCACCCCTCCACTTT
TRBJ2-7	few	TRBD1	TRBV19	CASSISGTGSYEQYF	TGTGCCAGTAGTATTTCCGGGACAGGATCCTACGAGCAGTACTTC
TRBJ2-5	-	TRBD2	TRBV5-6	CASSLVAGGQETQYF	TGTGCCAGCAGCTTGGTAGCGGGAGGTCAAGAGACCCAGTACTTC
TRBJ2-5	-	TRBD1	TRBV7-9	CASSSQGAETQYF	TGTGCCAGCAGCAGTCAGGGGGCTGAGACCCAGTACTTC
TRBJ2-7	-	TRBD2	TRBV2	CASSPLAGGPVGDEQYF	TGTGCCAGCAGTCCCCTAGCGGGGGGCCCGGTTGGGGACGAGCAGTACTTC
TRBJ2-7	-	TRBD1	TRBV5-4	CASSWDRGSDEQYF	TGTGCCAGCAGCTGGGACAGGGGGTCAGACGAGCAGTACTTC
TRBJ2-5	-	-	TRBV4-2	CASSQTTWVAAQETQYF	TGTGCCAGCAGCCAGACTACGTGGGTAGCGGCCCAAGAGACCCAGTACTTC
TRBJ1-5	-	-	TRBV19	CASTSLDWGQPQHF	TGTGCCAGTACCTCGTTGGACTGGGGTCAGCCCCAGCATTTT
TRBJ1-3	few	TRBD1	TRBV6-1	CASSESTGFSGNTIYF	TGTGCCAGCAGTGAGTCGACAGGGTTCTCGGGAAACACCATATATTTT
TRBJ1-5	-	-	TRBV27	CASSLDPGLGQPQHF	TGTGCCAGCAGTTTAGATCCAGGTCTGGGTCAGCCCCAGCATTTT
TRBJ1-1	-	TRBD1	TRBV5-1	CASSLGQGPTEAFF	TGCGCCAGCAGCCTAGGACAGGGTCCCACTGAAGCTTTCTTT
TRBJ1-6	-	-	TRBV30	CANGGGSLVNSPLHF	TGTGCCAATGGAGGCGGCAGCCTAGTTAATTCACCCCTCCACTTT
TRBJ2-1	-	TRBD2	TRBV7-6	CASSLGTSWDEQFF	TGTGCCAGCAGCTTAGGGACTAGCTGGGATGAGCAGTTCTTC
TRBJ1-2	once	TRBD1	TRBV6-6	CASSTGGSVRYGYTF	TGTGCCAGCAGTACAGGGGGTTCGGTTCGCTATGGCTACACCTTC
TRBJ2-7	once	-	TRBV5-1	CASSLTGGPREQYF	TGCGCCAGCAGCTTGACGGGGGGCCCTCGCGAGCAGTACTTC
TRBJ2-7	-	-	TRBV13	CASSLGAGPNYEQYF	TGTGCCAGCAGCTTAGGGGCGGGGCCCAATTACGAGCAGTACTTC
TRBJ2-3	-	TRBD2	TRBV7-9	CATEIAGAADTQYF	TGTGCCACAGAAATAGCGGGAGCAGCAGATACGCAGTATTTT
TRBJ2-3	-	TRBD2	TRBV19	CASSRTSGNTDTQYF	TGTGCCAGTAGTCGGACTAGCGGAAACACAGATACGCAGTATTTT
TRBJ2-7	-	TRBD2	TRBV5-4	CASSLGGGGENSYEQYF	TGTGCCAGCAGCTTGGGGGGTGGGGGGGAGAACTCCTACGAGCAGTACTTC
TRBJ1-2	few	TRBD1	TRBV30	CAWSNQGVYGYTF	TGTGCCTGGAGCAACCAGGGGGTCTATGGCTACACCTTC
TRBJ1-5	-	TRBD1	TRBV19	CASSNQGAGQPQHF	TGTGCCAGTAGTAATCAGGGGGCAGGTCAGCCCCAGCATTTT
TRBJ2-5	few	TRBD2	TRBV7-9	CASSLEGRAGWSETQYF	TGTGCCAGCAGCTTAGAGGGGCGAGCGGGATGGTCGGAGACCCAGTACTTC
TRBJ2-7	-	-	TRBV19	CASGLQGDSDEQYF	TGTGCCAGTGGGCTACAGGGTGATTCCGACGAGCAGTACTTC
TRBJ2-7	-	-	TRBV6-6	CASQDSQYEQYF	TGTGCCAGCCAGGACAGCCAGTACGAGCAGTACTTC
TRBJ2-2	-	-	TRBV6-6	CASRLAGITYTGELFF	TGTGCCAGTCGCCTTGCCGGGATAACCTACACCGGGGAGCTGTTTTTT
TRBJ2-7	once	-	TRBV6-5	CASPPPSAGEQYF	TGTGCCAGCCCCCCCCCTAGCGCTGGCGAGCAGTACTTC
TRBJ1-1	-	-	TRBV25-1	CASSDRAGKNTEAFF	TGTGCCAGCAGTGACAGGGCAGGAAAGAACACTGAAGCTTTCTTT
TRBJ1-5	-	-	TRBV28	CASSFAGQGPNQPQHF	TGTGCCAGCAGTTTTGCCGGTCAGGGGCCAAATCAGCCCCAGCATTTT
TRBJ2-4	-	-	TRBV5-8	CASSFFLGATKNIQYF	TGTGCCAGCAGCTTTTTCTTAGGGGCTACCAAAAACATTCAGTACTTC